These T cell receptor beta chains were read from a single sample in a study of cytomegalovirus exposure and HLA in healthy donors. The table came from immunoSEQ multiplex PCR; TCRdb's copy has only in-frame clones and leaves some out. Among about 97,000 clones listed, around 10% were seen once. Sequencing used PBMCs. The receptor set was obtained from a man aged 45-60 years in good health and CMV-seropositive. Both conserved end residues are part of each CDR3. The D gene is left open where the match is weak. Some rows mark clone size as missing; the rest say once, few, many or name a class of expanded clone.

few,.,TRBV10-3,TRBJ1-4,CAISESGGLVPEREKLFF,TGTGCCATCAGTGAGTCGGGGGGATTAGTTCCCGAGAGAGAAAAACTGTTTTTT
once,.,TRBV19,TRBJ2-2,CASSTTPNTGELFF,TGTGCCAGTAGTACCACACCGAACACCGGGGAGCTGTTTTTT
.,.,TRBV4-1,TRBJ2-1,CASSQAGQGSNEQFF,TGCGCCAGCAGCCAAGCCGGGCAGGGGAGTAATGAGCAGTTCTTC
few,.,TRBV6-6,TRBJ2-7,CASTAYSYEQYF,TGTGCCAGCACCGCCTATTCCTACGAGCAGTACTTC
.,.,TRBV10-3,TRBJ1-3,CAITAGGSGNTIYF,TGTGCCATCACGGCCGGGGGCTCTGGAAACACCATATATTTT
.,TRBD1,TRBV6-5,TRBJ1-2,CASSEYRGRSYTF,TGTGCCAGCAGTGAATACAGGGGGCGGAGCTACACCTTC
few,TRBD1,TRBV27,TRBJ1-4,CASSFRQGYGTNEKLFF,TGTGCCAGCAGTTTCCGACAGGGGTACGGCACTAATGAAAAACTGTTTTTT
.,TRBD1,TRBV28,TRBJ1-5,CASSLKQGNNQPQHF,TGTGCCAGCAGTCTAAAACAGGGGAACAATCAGCCCCAGCATTTT
.,TRBD2,TRBV5-6,TRBJ2-1,CASRGGLAGAYNEQFF,TGTGCCAGCAGGGGAGGACTAGCGGGAGCCTACAATGAGCAGTTCTTC
few,TRBD2,TRBV7-7,TRBJ2-5,CASSPGLAGGPETQYF,TGTGCTAGCAGCCCCGGACTAGCGGGAGGTCCGGAGACCCAGTACTTC
.,.,TRBV27,TRBJ1-5,CASSLSGAIYQPQHF,TGTGCCAGCAGTTTATCGGGAGCAATTTATCAGCCCCAGCATTTT
few,TRBD2,TRBV7-9,TRBJ2-5,CASSSWLAGDETQYF,TGTGCCAGCAGCTCGTGGCTAGCGGGAGACGAGACCCAGTACTTC
few,TRBD1,TRBV7-9,TRBJ1-5,CASSLNAPGGLQPQHF,TGTGCCAGCAGCTTAAACGCCCCAGGGGGGCTTCAGCCCCAGCATTTT
.,.,TRBV6-1,TRBJ1-2,CASSALLKTF,TGTGCCAGCAGTGCACTCCTGAAGACCTTC
few,TRBD1,TRBV2,TRBJ1-6,CASNDRVGNSPLHF,TGTGCCAGCAATGACAGGGTTGGGAATTCACCCCTCCACTTT
.,.,TRBV5-8,TRBJ1-2,CASRDTSNYGYTF,TGTGCCAGCAGGGACACCTCTAACTATGGCTACACCTTC
.,TRBD1,TRBV5-4,TRBJ1-2,CASSSPTGPNYGYTF,TGTGCCAGCAGCTCCCCGACAGGGCCTAACTATGGCTACACCTTC
.,.,TRBV6-1,TRBJ1-2,CASSEGGSNYGYTF,TGTGCCAGCAGTGAAGGGGGCAGCAACTATGGCTACACCTTC
few,.,TRBV7-2,TRBJ1-4,CASSLNEAATNEKLFF,TGTGCCAGCAGCTTAAATGAGGCCGCAACTAATGAAAAACTGTTTTTT
few,TRBD2,TRBV29-1,TRBJ2-1,CSDRPLAGGYNEQFF,TGCAGCGACCGCCCCCTAGCGGGAGGCTACAATGAGCAGTTCTTC
few,.,TRBV7-8,TRBJ1-1,CASSARGRTEAFF,TGTGCCAGCAGCGCCCGCGGAAGGACTGAAGCTTTCTTT
.,.,TRBV28,TRBJ2-7,CASSPGGLLASDEQYF,TGTGCCAGCAGTCCCGGGGGACTCCTTGCGAGCGACGAGCAGTACTTC
.,TRBD2,TRBV6-5,TRBJ2-3,CASRHGLAGTDTQYF,TGTGCCAGCAGGCATGGACTAGCGGGCACAGATACGCAGTATTTT
few,TRBD1,TRBV28,TRBJ1-6,CASRRPGQGPPLHF,TGTGCCAGCCGAAGGCCGGGACAGGGACCACCCCTCCACTTT
.,TRBD1,TRBV28,TRBJ2-1,CASTQPGQGFREQFF,TGTGCCAGCACCCAACCGGGACAGGGATTTCGCGAGCAGTTCTTC
many,TRBD1,TRBV5-6,TRBJ2-5,CASSATGGQETQYF,TGTGCCAGCAGCGCGACAGGGGGACAAGAGACCCAGTACTTC
few,TRBD1,TRBV7-6,TRBJ2-1,CASSPRPGGALGEQFF,TGTGCCAGCAGCCCCCGTCCAGGGGGCGCATTGGGTGAGCAGTTCTTC
.,TRBD1,TRBV18,TRBJ2-5,CASSPWTGGLETQYF,TGTGCCAGCTCACCTTGGACAGGGGGTCTAGAGACCCAGTACTTC
.,TRBD2,TRBV5-4,TRBJ2-3,CASSSGLAGGTDTQYF,TGTGCCAGCAGCTCCGGACTAGCGGGAGGCACAGATACGCAGTATTTT